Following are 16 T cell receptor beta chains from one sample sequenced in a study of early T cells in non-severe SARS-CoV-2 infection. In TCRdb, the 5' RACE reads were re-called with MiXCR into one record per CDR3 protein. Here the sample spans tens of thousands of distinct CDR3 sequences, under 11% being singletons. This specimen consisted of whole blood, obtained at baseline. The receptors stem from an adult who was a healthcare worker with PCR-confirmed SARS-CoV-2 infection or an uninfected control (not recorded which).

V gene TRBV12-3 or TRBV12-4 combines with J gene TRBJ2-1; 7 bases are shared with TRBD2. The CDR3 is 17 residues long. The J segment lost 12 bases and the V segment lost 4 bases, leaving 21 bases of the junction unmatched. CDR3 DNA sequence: TGTGCCAGCAGTTACTTCAGCGGGACCCAGCAGTCGTTACGGCAGTTCTTC. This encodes CASSYFSGTQQSLRQFF.

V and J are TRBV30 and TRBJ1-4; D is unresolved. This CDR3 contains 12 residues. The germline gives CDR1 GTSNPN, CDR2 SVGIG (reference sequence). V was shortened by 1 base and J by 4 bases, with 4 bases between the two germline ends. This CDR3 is CAWSGDNEKLFF. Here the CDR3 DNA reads TGTGCCTGGAGTGGGGATAATGAAAAACTGTTTTTT.

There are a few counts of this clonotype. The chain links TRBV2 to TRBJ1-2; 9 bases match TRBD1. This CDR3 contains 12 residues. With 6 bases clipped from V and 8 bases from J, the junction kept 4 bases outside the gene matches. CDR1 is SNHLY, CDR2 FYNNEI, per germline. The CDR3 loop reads CASRYTGGGYTF. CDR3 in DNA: TGTGCCAGCAGATACACAGGGGGCGGCTACACCTTC. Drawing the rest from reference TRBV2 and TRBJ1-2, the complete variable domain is EPEVTQTPSHQVTQMGQEVILRCVPISNHLYFYWYRQILGQKVEFLVSFYNNEISEKSEIFDDQFSVERPDGSNFTLKIRSTKLEDSAMYFCASRYTGGGYTFGSGTRLTVV.

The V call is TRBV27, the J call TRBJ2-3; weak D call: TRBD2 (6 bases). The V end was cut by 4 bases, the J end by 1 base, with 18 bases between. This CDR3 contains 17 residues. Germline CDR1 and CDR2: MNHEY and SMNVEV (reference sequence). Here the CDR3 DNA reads TGTGCCAGCAGTTCCCCTTGGTTGGCTAGCGGCACAGATACGCAGTATTTT. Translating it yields CASSSPWLASGTDTQYF.

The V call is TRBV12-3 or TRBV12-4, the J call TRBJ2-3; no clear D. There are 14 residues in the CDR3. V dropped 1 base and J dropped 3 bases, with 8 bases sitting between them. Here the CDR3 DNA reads TGTGCCAGCAGTTTAGTTAGAGCTACAGATACGCAGTATTTT. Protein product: CASSLVRATDTQYF.

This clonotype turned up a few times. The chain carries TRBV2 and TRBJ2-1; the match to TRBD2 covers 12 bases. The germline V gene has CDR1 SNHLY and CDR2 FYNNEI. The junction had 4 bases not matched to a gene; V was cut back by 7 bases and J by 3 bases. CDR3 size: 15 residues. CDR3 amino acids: CASTRLAGDYNEQFF. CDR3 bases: TGTGCCAGCACTCGACTAGCGGGAGACTACAATGAGCAGTTCTTC.

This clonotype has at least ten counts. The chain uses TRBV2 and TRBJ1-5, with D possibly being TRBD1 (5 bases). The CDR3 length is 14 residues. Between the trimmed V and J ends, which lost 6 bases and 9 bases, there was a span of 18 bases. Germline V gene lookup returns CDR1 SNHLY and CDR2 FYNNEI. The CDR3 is CASRDRGGAGPQHF. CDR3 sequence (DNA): TGTGCCAGCAGGGACCGGGGTGGGGCTGGGCCCCAGCATTTT.

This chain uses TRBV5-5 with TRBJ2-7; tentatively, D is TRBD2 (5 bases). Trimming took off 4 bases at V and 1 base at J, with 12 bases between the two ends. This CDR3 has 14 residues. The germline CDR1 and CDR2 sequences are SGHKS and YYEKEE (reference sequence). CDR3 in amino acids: CASSTGSGSYEQYF. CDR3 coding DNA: TGTGCCAGCAGCACCGGGTCGGGGTCCTACGAGCAGTACTTC.

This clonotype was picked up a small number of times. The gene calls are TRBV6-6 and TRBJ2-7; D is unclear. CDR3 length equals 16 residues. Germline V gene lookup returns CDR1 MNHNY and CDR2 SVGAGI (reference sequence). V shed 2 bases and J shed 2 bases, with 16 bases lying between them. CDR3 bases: TGTGCCAGCAGTTACCTCCTACCAGTAGGACCCTACGAGCAGTACTTC. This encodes CASSYLLPVGPYEQYF.

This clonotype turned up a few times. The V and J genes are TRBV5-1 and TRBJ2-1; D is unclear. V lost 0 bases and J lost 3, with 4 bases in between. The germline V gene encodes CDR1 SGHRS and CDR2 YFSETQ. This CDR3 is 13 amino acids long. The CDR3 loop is CASSLAHYNEQFF. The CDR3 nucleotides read TGCGCCAGCAGCTTGGCACACTACAATGAGCAGTTCTTC.

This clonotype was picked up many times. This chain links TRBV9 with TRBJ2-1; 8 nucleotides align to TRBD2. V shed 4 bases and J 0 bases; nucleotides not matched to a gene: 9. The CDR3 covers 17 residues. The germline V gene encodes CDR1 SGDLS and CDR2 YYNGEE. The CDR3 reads CASSPIAGTSSYNEQFF. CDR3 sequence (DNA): TGTGCCAGCAGCCCAATAGCGGGAACTTCCTCCTACAATGAGCAGTTCTTC.

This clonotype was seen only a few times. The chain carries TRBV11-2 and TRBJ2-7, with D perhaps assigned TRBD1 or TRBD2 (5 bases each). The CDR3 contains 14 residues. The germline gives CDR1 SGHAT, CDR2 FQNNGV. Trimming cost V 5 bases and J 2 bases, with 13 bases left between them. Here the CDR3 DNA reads TGTGCCAGCAGCCGAGGGGCCTCGACCTACGAGCAGTACTTC. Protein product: CASSRGASTYEQYF.

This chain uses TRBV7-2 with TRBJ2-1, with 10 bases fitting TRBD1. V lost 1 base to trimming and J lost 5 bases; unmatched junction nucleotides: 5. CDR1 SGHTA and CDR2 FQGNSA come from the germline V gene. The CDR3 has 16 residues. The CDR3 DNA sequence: TGTGCCAGCAGCTTAGGAATAGGGACAGGGGACAATGAGCAGTTCTTC. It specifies CASSLGIGTGDNEQFF.

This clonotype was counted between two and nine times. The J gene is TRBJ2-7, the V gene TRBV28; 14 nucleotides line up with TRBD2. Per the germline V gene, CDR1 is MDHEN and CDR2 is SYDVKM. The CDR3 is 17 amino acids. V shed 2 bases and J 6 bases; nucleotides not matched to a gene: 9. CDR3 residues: CASSLGTSGSPLSEQYF. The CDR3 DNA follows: TGTGCCAGCAGTTTAGGGACTAGCGGGAGCCCCCTTTCCGAGCAGTACTTC.

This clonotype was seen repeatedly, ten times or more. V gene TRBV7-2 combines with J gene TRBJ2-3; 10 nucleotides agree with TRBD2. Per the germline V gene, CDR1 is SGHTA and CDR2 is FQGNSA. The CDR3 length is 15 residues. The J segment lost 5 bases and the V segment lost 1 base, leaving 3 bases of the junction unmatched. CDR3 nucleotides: TGTGCCAGCAGCTTAGGCCTAGCGGGGGAAGATACGCAGTATTTT. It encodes CASSLGLAGEDTQYF.

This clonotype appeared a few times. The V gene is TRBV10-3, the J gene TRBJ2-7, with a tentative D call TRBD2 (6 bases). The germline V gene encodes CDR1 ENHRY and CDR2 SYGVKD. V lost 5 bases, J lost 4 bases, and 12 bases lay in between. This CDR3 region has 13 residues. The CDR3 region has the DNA TGTGCCATCAGTTGGGGGGAAGGGTACGAGCAGTACTTC. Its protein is CAISWGEGYEQYF.